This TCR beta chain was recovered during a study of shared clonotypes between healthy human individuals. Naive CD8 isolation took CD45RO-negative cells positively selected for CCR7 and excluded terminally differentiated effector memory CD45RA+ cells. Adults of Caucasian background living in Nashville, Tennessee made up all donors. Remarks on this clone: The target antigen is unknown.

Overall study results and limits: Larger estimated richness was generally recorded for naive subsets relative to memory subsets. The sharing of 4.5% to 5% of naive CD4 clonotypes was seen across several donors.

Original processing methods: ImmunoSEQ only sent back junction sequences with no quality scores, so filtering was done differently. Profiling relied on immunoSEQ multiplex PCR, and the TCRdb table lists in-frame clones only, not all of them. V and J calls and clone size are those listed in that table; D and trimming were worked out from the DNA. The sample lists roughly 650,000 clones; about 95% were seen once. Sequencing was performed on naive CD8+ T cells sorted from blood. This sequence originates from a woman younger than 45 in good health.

The CDR3 DNA is TGTGCCACCGGGAATACGCGGACCGGGGAGCTGTTTTTT. This gives the protein CATGNTRTGELFF. The chain couples TRBV15 to TRBJ2-2; D gene ambiguous. The CDR3 contains 13 residues. Germline V lookup: CDR1 LNHNV, CDR2 YYDKDF (reference sequence). Trimming stripped 8 bases from V and 5 bases from J, with 12 bases between. The full variable domain, its missing parts supplied by reference TRBV15 and TRBJ2-2, is DAMVIQNPRYQVTQFGKPVTLSCSQTLNHNVMYWYQQKSSQAPKLLFHYYDKDFNNEADTPDNFQSRRPNTSFCFLDIRSPGLGDTAMYLCATGNTRTGELFFGEGSRLTVL.